This TCR beta chain was sequenced during a study of regulatory T cells in long-lasting Graves disease. Libraries of TCR beta came from iRepertoire HTBI primers plus Arm-PCR of CDR3 regions. In the source study's methods: Overall, samples carried roughly 60 TRBV and over 12 TRBJ segments. One entry per CDR3 protein results from TCRdb running MiXCR on the multiplex PCR reads. The V and J calls come from TCRdb's annotation, not from the publication. The table lists around 400,000 distinct CDR3 sequences, 15% to 17% of them singletons. This clonotype was observed at least ten times. Time point meaning: newly diagnosed GD, antithyroid drugs for less than 3 months. The TCR library was made from RNA that had been extracted from PBMCs in TRIzol. Patients with Graves' disease were diagnosed by American Thyroid Association guidelines. The CDR3 has 13 amino acids. With 2 bases clipped from V and 8 bases from J, the junction kept 5 bases outside the gene matches. Germline V lookup: CDR1 MNHEY, CDR2 SVGEGT.

The sequences come from peripheral blood mononuclear cells (PBMCs), collected at new diagnosis, from a patient treated with antithyroid drugs. This sequence originates from a female donor with Graves disease. The chain couples TRBV6-2 or TRBV6-3 to TRBJ1-2; 7 bases fit TRBD1. For the CDR3, the DNA is TGTGCCAGCAGTTACGGGAGGGGGCTCGGCTACACCTTC. Residues: CASSYGRGLGYTF.